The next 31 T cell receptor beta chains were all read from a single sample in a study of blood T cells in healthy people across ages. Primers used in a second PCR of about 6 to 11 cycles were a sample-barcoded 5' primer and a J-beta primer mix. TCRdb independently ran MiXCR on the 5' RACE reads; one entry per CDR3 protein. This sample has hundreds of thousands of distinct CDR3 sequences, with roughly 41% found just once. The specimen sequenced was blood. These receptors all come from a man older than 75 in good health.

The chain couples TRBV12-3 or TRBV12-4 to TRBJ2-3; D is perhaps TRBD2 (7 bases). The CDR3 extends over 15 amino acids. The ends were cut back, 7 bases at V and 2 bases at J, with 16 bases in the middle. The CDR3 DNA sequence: TGTGCCAGCAAGGAAGGGGGAGGGAACACAGATACGCAGTATTTT. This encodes CASKEGGGNTDTQYF.

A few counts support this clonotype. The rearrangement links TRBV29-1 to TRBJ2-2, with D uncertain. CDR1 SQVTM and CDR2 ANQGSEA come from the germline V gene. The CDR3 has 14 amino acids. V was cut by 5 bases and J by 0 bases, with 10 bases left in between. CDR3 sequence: CSVFLRPNTGELFF. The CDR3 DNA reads TGCAGCGTTTTTTTACGGCCGAACACCGGGGAGCTGTTTTTT.

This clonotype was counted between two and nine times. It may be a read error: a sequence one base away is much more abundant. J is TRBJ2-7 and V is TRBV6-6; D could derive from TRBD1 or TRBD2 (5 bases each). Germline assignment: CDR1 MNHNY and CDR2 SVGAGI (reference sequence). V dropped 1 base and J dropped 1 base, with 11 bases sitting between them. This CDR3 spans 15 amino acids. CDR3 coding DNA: TGTGCCAGCAGTTACTTGGACGGGGCATCCTACGAGCAGTACTTC. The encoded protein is CASSYLDGASYEQYF.

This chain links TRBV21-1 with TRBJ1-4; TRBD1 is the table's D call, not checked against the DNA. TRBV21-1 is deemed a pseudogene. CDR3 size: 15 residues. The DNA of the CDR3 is TGTGCCAGCAGCGTACAGGGAATGGGGGGTGAAAAACTGTTTTTT. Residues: CASSVQGMGGEKLFF.

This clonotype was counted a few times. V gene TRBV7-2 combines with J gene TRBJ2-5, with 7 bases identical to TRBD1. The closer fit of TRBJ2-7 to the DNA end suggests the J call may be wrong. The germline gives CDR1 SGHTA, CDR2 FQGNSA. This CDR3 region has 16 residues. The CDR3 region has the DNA TGTGCCAGCAGGTCAATCCGACAGGGATTGGATTACGAGCAGTACTTC. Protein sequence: CASRSIRQGLDYEQYF.

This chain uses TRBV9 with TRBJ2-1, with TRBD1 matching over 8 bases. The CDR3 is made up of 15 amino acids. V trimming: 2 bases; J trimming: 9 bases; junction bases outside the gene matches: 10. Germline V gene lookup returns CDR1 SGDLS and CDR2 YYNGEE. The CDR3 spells CASSVVQGVVGEQFF. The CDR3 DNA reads TGTGCCAGCAGCGTCGTACAGGGGGTGGTGGGTGAGCAGTTCTTC.

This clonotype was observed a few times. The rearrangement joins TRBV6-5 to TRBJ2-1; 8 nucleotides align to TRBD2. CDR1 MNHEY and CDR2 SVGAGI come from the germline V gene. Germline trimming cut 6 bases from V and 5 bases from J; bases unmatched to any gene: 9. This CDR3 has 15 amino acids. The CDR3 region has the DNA TGTGCCAGCAGAAAGGACGGGAGGGCCCACAATGAGCAGTTCTTC. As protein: CASRKDGRAHNEQFF.

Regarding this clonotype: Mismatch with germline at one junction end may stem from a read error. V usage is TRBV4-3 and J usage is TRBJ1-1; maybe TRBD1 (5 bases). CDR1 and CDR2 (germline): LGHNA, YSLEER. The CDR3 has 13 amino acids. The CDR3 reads CASSKDRDTEAFF. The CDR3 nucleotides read TGCGCCAGCAGCAAAGACAGAGATACTGAAGCTTTCTTT.

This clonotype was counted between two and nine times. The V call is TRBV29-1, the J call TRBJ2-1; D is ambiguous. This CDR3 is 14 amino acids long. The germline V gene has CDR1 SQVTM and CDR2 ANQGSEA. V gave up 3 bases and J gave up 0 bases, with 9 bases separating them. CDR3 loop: CSVEGPSSYNEQFF. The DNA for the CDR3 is TGCAGCGTTGAGGGTCCGAGCTCCTACAATGAGCAGTTCTTC.

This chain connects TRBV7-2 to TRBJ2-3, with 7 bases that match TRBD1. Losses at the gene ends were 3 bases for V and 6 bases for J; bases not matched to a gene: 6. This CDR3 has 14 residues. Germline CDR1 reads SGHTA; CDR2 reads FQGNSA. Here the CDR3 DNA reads TGTGCCAGCAGCTTGTCACAGGGGTCGGATACGCAGTATTTT. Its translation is CASSLSQGSDTQYF.

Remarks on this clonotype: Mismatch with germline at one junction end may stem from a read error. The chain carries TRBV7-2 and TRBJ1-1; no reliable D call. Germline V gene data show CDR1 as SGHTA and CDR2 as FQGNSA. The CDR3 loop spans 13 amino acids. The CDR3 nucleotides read TGTGCCAGCAGCCCCACACTCGGCACTAAAGCTTTCTTT. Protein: CASSPTLGTKAFF. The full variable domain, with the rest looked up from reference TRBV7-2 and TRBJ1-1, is GAGVSQSPSNKVTEKGKDVELRCDPISGHTALYWYRQSLGQGLEFLIYFQGNSAPDKSGLPSDRFSAERTGGSVSTLTIQRTQQEDSAVYLCASSPTLGTKAFFGQGTRLTVV.

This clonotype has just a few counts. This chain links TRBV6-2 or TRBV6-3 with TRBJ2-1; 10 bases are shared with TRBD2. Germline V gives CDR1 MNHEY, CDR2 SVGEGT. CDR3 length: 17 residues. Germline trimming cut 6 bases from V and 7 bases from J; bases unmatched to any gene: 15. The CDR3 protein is CASSYAGLAVERNEQFF. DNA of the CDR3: TGTGCCAGCAGCTACGCCGGACTAGCGGTGGAGAGGAATGAGCAGTTCTTC.

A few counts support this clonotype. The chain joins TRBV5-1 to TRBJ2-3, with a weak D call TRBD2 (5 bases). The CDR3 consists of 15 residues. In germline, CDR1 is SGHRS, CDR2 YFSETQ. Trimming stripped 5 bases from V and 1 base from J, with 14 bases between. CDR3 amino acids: CASREDPRGTDTQYF. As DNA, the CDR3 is TGCGCCAGCAGGGAGGATCCAAGGGGCACAGATACGCAGTATTTT.

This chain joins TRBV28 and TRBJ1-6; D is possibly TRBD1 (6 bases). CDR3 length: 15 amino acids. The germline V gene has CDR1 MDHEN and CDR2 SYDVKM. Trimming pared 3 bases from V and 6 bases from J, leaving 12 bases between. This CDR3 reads CASSLPRGSNSPLHF. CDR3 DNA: TGTGCCAGCAGTTTGCCCAGGGGCTCTAATTCACCCCTCCACTTT.

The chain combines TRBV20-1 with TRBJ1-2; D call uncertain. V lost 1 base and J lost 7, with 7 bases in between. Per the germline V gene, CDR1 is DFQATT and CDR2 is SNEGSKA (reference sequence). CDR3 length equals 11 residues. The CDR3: CSARGVGGYTF. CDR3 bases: TGCAGTGCTAGAGGAGTCGGTGGCTACACCTTC.

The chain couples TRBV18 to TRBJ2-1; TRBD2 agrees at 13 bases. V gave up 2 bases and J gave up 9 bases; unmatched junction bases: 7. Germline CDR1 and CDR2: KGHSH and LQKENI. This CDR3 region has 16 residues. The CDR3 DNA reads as TGTGCCAGCTCACCAGGTGGGACTAGCGGGAACAGTGAGCAGTTCTTC. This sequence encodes CASSPGGTSGNSEQFF.

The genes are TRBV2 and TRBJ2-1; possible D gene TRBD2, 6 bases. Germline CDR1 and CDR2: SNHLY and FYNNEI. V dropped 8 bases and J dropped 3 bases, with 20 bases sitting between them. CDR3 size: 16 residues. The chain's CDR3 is CASSKDTGTDYNEQFF. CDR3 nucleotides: TGTGCCAGCTCGAAAGATACCGGGACTGACTACAATGAGCAGTTCTTC. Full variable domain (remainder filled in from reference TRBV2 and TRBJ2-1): EPEVTQTPSHQVTQMGQEVILRCVPISNHLYFYWYRQILGQKVEFLVSFYNNEISEKSEIFDDQFSVERPDGSNFTLKIRSTKLEDSAMYFCASSKDTGTDYNEQFFGPGTRLTVL.

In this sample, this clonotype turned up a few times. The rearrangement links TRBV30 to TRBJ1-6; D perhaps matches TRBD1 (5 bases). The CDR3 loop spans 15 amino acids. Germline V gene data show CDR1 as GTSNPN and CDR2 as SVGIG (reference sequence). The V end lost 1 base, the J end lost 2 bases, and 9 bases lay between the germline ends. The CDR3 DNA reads TGTGCCTGGAGTGACATAGGGGCCTATAATTCACCCCTCCACTTT. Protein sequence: CAWSDIGAYNSPLHF.

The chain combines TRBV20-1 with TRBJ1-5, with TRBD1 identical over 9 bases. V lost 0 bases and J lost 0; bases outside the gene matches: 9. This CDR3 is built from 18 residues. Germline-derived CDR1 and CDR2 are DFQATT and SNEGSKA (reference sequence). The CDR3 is CSARDPGQGKYSNQPQHF. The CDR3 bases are TGCAGTGCTAGAGATCCGGGACAGGGCAAATATAGCAATCAGCCCCAGCATTTT.

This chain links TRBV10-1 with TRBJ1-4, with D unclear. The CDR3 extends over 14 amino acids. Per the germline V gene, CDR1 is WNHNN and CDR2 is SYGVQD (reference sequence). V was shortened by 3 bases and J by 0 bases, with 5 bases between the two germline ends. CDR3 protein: CASSDGATNEKLFF. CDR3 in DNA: TGCGCCAGCAGTGATGGGGCAACTAATGAAAAACTGTTTTTT.

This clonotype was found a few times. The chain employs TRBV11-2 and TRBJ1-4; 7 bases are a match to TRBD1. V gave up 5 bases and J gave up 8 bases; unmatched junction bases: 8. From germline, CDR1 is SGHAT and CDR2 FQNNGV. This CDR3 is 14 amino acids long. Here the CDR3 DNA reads TGTGCCAGCAGCATTTGGGACAGTGGGGAAAAACTGTTTTTT. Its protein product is CASSIWDSGEKLFF.

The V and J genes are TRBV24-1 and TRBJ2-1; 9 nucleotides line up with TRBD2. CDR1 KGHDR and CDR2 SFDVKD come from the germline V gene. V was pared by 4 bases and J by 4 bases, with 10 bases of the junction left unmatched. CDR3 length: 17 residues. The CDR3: CATSERLAGVSYNEQFF. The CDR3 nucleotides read TGTGCCACCAGTGAAAGATTAGCGGGAGTGTCGTACAATGAGCAGTTCTTC.

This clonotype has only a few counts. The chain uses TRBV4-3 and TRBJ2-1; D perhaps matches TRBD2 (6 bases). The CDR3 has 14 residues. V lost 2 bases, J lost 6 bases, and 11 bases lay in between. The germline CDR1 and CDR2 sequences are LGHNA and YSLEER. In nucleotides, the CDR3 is TGCGCCAGCAGCCAATTGAACGGGGGCAATGAGCAGTTCTTC. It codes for CASSQLNGGNEQFF.

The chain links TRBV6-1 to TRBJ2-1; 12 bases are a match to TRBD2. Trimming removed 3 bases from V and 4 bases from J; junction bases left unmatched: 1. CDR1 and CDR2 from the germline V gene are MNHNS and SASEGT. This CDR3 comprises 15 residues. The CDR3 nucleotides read TGTGCCAGCAGTGAGACTAGCGGGGGTTACAATGAGCAGTTCTTC. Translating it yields CASSETSGGYNEQFF.

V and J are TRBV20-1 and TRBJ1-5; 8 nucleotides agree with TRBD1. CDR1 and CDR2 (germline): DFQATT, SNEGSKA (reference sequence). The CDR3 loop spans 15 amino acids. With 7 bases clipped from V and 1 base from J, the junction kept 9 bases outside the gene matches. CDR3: CSVKSGGRSNQPQHF. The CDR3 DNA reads TGCAGTGTTAAGTCAGGGGGCCGAAGCAATCAGCCCCAGCATTTT.

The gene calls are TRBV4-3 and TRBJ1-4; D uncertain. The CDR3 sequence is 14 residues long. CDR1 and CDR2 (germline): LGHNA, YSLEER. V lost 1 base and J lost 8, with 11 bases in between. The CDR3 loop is CASSQGGFREKLFF. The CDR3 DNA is TGCGCCAGCAGCCAAGGGGGATTTCGGGAAAAACTGTTTTTT.

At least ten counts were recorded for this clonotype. DNA of the CDR3: TGTGCCAGCACTCTAGCAGACGGATCTAACTATGGCTACACCTTC. Residues: CASTLADGSNYGYTF. V gene TRBV7-8 combines with J gene TRBJ1-2; D remains ambiguous. Trimming removed 7 bases at V and 0 bases at J, with 15 bases between. Germline values: CDR1 SGHVS, CDR2 FQNEAQ. The CDR3 has 15 residues.

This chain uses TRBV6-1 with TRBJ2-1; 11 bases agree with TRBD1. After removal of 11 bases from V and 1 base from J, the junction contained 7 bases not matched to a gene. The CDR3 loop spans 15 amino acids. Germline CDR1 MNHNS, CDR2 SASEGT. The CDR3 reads CACGTGGFSYNEQFF. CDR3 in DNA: TGTGCCTGCGGGACAGGGGGTTTTTCCTACAATGAGCAGTTCTTC.

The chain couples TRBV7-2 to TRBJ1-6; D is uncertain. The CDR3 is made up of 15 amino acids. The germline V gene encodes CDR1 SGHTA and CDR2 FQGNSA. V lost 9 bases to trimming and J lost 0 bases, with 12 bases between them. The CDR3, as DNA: TGTGCCAGTAAGGACGCAAGCTCCTATAATTCACCCCTCCACTTT. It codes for CASKDASSYNSPLHF.

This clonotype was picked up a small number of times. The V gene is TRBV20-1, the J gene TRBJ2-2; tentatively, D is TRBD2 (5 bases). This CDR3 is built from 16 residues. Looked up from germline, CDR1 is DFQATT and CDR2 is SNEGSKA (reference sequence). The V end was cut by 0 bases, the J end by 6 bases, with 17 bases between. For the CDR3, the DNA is TGCAGTGCTAGAGACGGACTTAGCATAGATCCCGGGGAGCTGTTTTTT. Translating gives CSARDGLSIDPGELFF.

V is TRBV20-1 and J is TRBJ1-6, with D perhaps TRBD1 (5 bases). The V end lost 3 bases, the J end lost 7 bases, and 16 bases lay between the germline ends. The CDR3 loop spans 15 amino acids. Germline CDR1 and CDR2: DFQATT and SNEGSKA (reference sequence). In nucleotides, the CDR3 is TGCAGTGCTAGTCCACAGGCCGGTCAGAATTCACCCCTCCACTTT. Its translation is CSASPQAGQNSPLHF.